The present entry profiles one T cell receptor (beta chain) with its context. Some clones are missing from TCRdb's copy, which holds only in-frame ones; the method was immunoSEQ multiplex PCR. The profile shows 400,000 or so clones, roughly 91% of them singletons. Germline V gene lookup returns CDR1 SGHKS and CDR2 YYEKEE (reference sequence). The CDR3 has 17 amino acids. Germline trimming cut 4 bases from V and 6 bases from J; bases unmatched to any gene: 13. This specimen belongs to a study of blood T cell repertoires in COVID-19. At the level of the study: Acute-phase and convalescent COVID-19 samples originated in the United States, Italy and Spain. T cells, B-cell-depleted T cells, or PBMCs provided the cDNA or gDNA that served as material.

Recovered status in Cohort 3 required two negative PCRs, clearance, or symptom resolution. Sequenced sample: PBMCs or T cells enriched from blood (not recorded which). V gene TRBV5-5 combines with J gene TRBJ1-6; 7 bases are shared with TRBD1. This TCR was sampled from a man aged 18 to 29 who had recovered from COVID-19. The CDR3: CASSPRVGTESNSPLHF. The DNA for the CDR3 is TGTGCCAGCAGCCCCCGAGTAGGGACAGAGAGTAATTCACCCCTCCACTTT.